The present TCR beta chain was sequenced within a study of cytomegalovirus exposure and HLA in healthy donors. Study conclusions and caveats: A later analysis linked a missense variant in DCLRE1C to the trimming of TCR beta V and J genes.

V was pared by 4 bases and J by 4 bases, with 8 bases between. Looked up from germline, CDR1 is SNHLY and CDR2 is FYNNEI. The CDR3 length is 13 residues. A remark on this clone: The antigen is not known.

PCR employed 60 Vbeta and 13 Jbeta primers. Here immunoSEQ multiplex PCR was the method, and the copy in TCRdb shows in-frame clones only, minus some. The sample includes approximately 170,000 clones, 68% of them seen just once. The source material was PBMCs. The source of this sequence is a woman between 40 and 50 years old in good health and CMV-seropositive. The rearrangement joins TRBV2 to TRBJ2-1, with D uncertain. The CDR3 DNA reads as TGTGCCAGCAGTGGAACTCTTTACAATGAGCAGTTCTTC. This sequence encodes CASSGTLYNEQFF.